Each of the 22 T cell receptor beta chains below was sequenced from the same sample in a study of T-cell reconstitution after alpha-beta-depleted transplantation in children. Unique molecular identifiers were used to barcode this TCRbeta library. A single record per CDR3 protein comes from TCRdb applying MiXCR to the PCR reads. In the table there are over 200,000 distinct CDR3 sequences, about a tenth of which are singletons. Sequenced here: PBMCs, sampled before TCRalphabeta/CD19-depleted stem cell transplant. The receptor set was obtained from a child younger than two with acute myeloid leukemia, due to receive a stem cell transplant.

This rearrangement joins TRBV6-1 to TRBJ2-1; D unresolved. This CDR3 comprises 16 residues. Germline-derived CDR1 and CDR2 are MNHNS and SASEGT. Deletions cut 6 bases from V and 0 bases from J, with 15 bases between. CDR3 amino acids: CASRPPGASSYNEQFF. The CDR3 DNA is TGTGCCAGCAGACCCCCTGGTGCCAGCTCCTACAATGAGCAGTTCTTC.

V and J are TRBV5-1 and TRBJ2-5, with 12 bases lining up with TRBD2. The CDR3 runs 14 residues. V gave up 6 bases and J gave up 4 bases; unmatched junction bases: 4. The germline CDR1 and CDR2 sequences are SGHRS and YFSETQ. CDR3 sequence reads: CASKTSGSGETQYF. CDR3 DNA: TGCGCCAGCAAGACTAGCGGGAGTGGAGAGACCCAGTACTTC.

The sample holds many counts of this clonotype. The genes are TRBV7-2 and TRBJ2-3; no reliable D call. Germline V gene lookup returns CDR1 SGHTA and CDR2 FQGNSA. The CDR3 consists of 12 residues. The ends were cut back, 4 bases at V and 5 bases at J, with 7 bases in the middle. The CDR3 nucleotides read TGTGCCAGCAGCTCCCGACTAGATACGCAGTATTTT. This sequence encodes CASSSRLDTQYF.

Many counts were recorded for this clonotype. The gene calls are TRBV7-3 and TRBJ1-3; no clear D gene. The germline V and J ends were trimmed by 6 bases and 2 bases, with 14 bases remaining between them. The length of the CDR3 is 15 residues. CDR1 is SGHTA, CDR2 FQGTGA, per germline. CDR3 region: CASRSDTSAGNTIYF. CDR3 nucleotide sequence: TGTGCCAGCAGGTCTGACACGTCTGCTGGAAACACCATATATTTT.

This clonotype showed up many times. This sequence joins TRBV7-2 and TRBJ2-2; TRBD1 matches 7 bases. J gave up 0 bases and V 3 bases, and 1 base lay outside the gene matches. Germline V gene lookup returns CDR1 SGHTA and CDR2 FQGNSA. This CDR3 spans 15 amino acids. The CDR3 loop is CASSLRGPNTGELFF. CDR3 bases: TGTGCCAGCAGCTTGAGGGGGCCGAACACCGGGGAGCTGTTTTTT.

This clonotype was counted at least ten times. Written as DNA, the CDR3 is TGCAGTGCTAGCAGCTCCTACAATGAGCAGTTCTTC. This gives the protein CSASSSYNEQFF. V gene TRBV20-1 combines with J gene TRBJ2-1; D unresolved. The CDR3 consists of 12 residues. V was pared by 3 bases and J by 0 bases, with 3 bases between. Germline CDR1 reads DFQATT; CDR2 reads SNEGSKA (reference sequence).

The chain couples TRBV6-5 to TRBJ2-6; D perhaps matches TRBD1 (5 bases). Trimming left V 2 bases short and J 0 bases short, with 11 bases between. CDR1 MNHEY and CDR2 SVGAGI come from the germline V gene. This CDR3 spans 17 amino acids. Written as DNA, the CDR3 is TGTGCCAGCAGTTACGACAGAACGTCCTCTGGGGCCAACGTCCTGACTTTC. Protein: CASSYDRTSSGANVLTF.

The gene calls are TRBV11-3 and TRBJ2-3; D not resolved. This CDR3 is built from 17 residues. The germline gives CDR1 SGHNT, CDR2 YENEEA. V was shortened by 4 bases and J by 2 bases, with 19 bases between the two germline ends. Here the CDR3 DNA reads TGTGCCAGCAGCTCCCCTCGGGCGACTTCTCCCACAGATACGCAGTATTTT. Encoded protein: CASSSPRATSPTDTQYF.

A note on this clonotype: Just one base apart from a much larger clone, this may be a read error. The chain links TRBV7-2 to TRBJ2-3; 8 bases line up with TRBD2. Germline V CDR1 and CDR2: SGHTA, FQGNSA. The CDR3 is 16 amino acids. CDR3 coding DNA: TGTGCCAGCAACTTAGGACCGGGAGGGCCGGGAGATACGCAGTATTTT. As protein: CASNLGPGGPGDTQYF.

This clonotype was counted ten times or more. This rearrangement joins TRBV19 to TRBJ1-2; D remains ambiguous. The CDR3 extends over 13 amino acids. Germline-derived CDR1 and CDR2 are LNHDA and SQIVND (reference sequence). V lost 3 bases and J lost 4, with 9 bases in between. The chain's CDR3 is CASSIKGIYGYTF. In DNA, the CDR3 is TGTGCCAGTAGTATTAAGGGAATCTATGGCTACACCTTC.

In this sample, this clonotype turned up many times. The V and J genes are TRBV10-3 and TRBJ1-1, with no clear D. This CDR3 contains 13 residues. The V end was cut by 3 bases, the J end by 2 bases, with 7 bases between. Per the germline V gene, CDR1 is ENHRY and CDR2 is SYGVKD. CDR3 nucleotides: TGTGCCATCAGTGAAAAGGGAAACACTGAAGCTTTCTTT. It yields the protein CAISEKGNTEAFF.

This clonotype was recorded many times. The J gene is TRBJ1-1, the V gene TRBV12-3 or TRBV12-4; D is ambiguous. The CDR3 totals 14 residues. V lost 8 bases, J lost 6 bases, and 19 bases lay in between. The CDR3 DNA follows: TGTGCCAGCGCAAAGCACGCCCTTCGGGCTGAAGCTTTCTTT. It translates to CASAKHALRAEAFF.

At least ten counts were recorded for this clonotype. The V and J genes are TRBV28 and TRBJ2-5, with TRBD1 matching over 7 bases. CDR1 is MDHEN and CDR2 is SYDVKM in the germline V gene. Losses at the gene ends were 6 bases for V and 3 bases for J; bases not matched to a gene: 7. The CDR3 has 14 residues. The CDR3 nucleotides read TGTGCCAGCAGGTCGACAGGGCGCGAAGAGACCCAGTACTTC. It is translated as CASRSTGREETQYF.

This clonotype has ten or more counts. This chain uses TRBV5-1 with TRBJ1-2; 9 positions agree with TRBD1. The CDR3 covers 15 residues. Germline CDR1 SGHRS, CDR2 YFSETQ. Trimming at V came to 2 bases and at J to 3 bases, leaving 5 bases not matched to a gene. CDR3 bases: TGCGCCAGCAGCTTACAGGGGGCCGGTGACTATGGCTACACCTTC. Amino acid sequence: CASSLQGAGDYGYTF.

This clonotype has a count of ten or more. The chain recombines TRBV12-3 or TRBV12-4 with TRBJ2-2; 7 bases fit TRBD2. V shed 5 bases and J 4 bases; nucleotides not matched to a gene: 7. The CDR3 sequence is 15 residues long. CDR3 in DNA: TGTGCCAGCAGTCCCCGACTAGCAATCACCGGGGAGCTGTTTTTT. Its translation: CASSPRLAITGELFF.

This clonotype was counted at least ten times. The rearrangement joins TRBV4-2 to TRBJ2-1; no reliable D call. V was pared by 0 bases and J by 8 bases, with 8 bases between. CDR1 LGHNA and CDR2 YNFKEQ come from the germline V gene. This CDR3 comprises 13 residues. The CDR3 nucleotides are TGTGCCAGCAGCCAAGATAGGAGTTATGAGCAGTTCTTC. Translated, it gives CASSQDRSYEQFF.

The J gene is TRBJ2-5, the V gene TRBV30, with D perhaps TRBD2 (6 bases). The V end lost 7 bases, the J end lost 2 bases, and 14 bases lay between the germline ends. This CDR3 is 13 amino acids long. Per the germline V gene, CDR1 is GTSNPN and CDR2 is SVGIG (reference sequence). The CDR3 loop reads CALTLALQETQYF. As DNA, the CDR3 is TGTGCCTTGACTCTAGCGCTTCAAGAGACCCAGTACTTC. The entire variable domain, with the rest obtained from reference TRBV30 and TRBJ2-5, is as follows: SQTIHQWPATLVQPVGSPLSLECTVEGTSNPNLYWYRQAAGRGLQLLFYSVGIGQISSEVPQNLSASRPQDRQFILSSKKLLLSDSGFYLCALTLALQETQYFGPGTRLLVL.

This clonotype was seen ten or more times. V and J are TRBV6-5 and TRBJ2-7; maybe TRBD1 (6 bases). The CDR3 loop spans 15 amino acids. Trimming took 2 bases from V and 1 from J, leaving 12 bases between them. CDR1 and CDR2 (germline): MNHEY, SVGAGI. In DNA form, the CDR3 reads TGTGCCAGCAGTTACGCAGGGGCCTCATCCTACGAGCAGTACTTC. Translation: CASSYAGASSYEQYF.

Ten or more counts support this clonotype. The chain has TRBV20-1 and TRBJ1-4; 8 bases agree with TRBD1. CDR3 length: 16 amino acids. J was trimmed by 8 bases and V by 0 bases; bases with no gene match: 11. The germline gives CDR1 DFQATT, CDR2 SNEGSKA (reference sequence). The CDR3 DNA sequence: TGCAGTGCTAGAGATCGTCGCAGGGGGCGAATGGAAAAACTGTTTTTT. Its translation: CSARDRRRGRMEKLFF.

Ten or more counts support this clonotype. The CDR3 sequence is CASSRWGTSYNEQFF. DNA of the CDR3: TGTGCCAGCAGCAGATGGGGGACTAGCTACAATGAGCAGTTCTTC. The chain combines TRBV11-2 with TRBJ2-1; 8 positions match TRBD2. The CDR3 runs 15 residues. Germline-derived CDR1 and CDR2 are SGHAT and FQNNGV. The V gene end was trimmed by 5 bases and the J gene end by 3 bases; junction bases not matched to a gene: 6.

There are many counts of this clonotype. This chain links TRBV15 with TRBJ2-1; no clear D gene. This CDR3 is built from 14 residues. Germline assignment: CDR1 LNHNV and CDR2 YYDKDF (reference sequence). The V gene lost 4 bases and the J gene lost 5 bases, with 12 bases spanning the gap. CDR3 in amino acids: CATSTPDGNNEQFF. The CDR3 region has the DNA TGTGCCACCAGCACCCCGGACGGAAACAATGAGCAGTTCTTC.

Details on this clonotype: A read error may account for a junction end that differs from germline. V and J are TRBV4-2 and TRBJ1-1; D not resolved. CDR3 length: 13 amino acids. The germline V gene encodes CDR1 LGHNA and CDR2 YNFKEQ. CDR3 amino acids: CASSQGDHTKAFF. The CDR3 bases are TGTGCCAGCAGCCAAGGGGATCACACTAAAGCTTTCTTT.